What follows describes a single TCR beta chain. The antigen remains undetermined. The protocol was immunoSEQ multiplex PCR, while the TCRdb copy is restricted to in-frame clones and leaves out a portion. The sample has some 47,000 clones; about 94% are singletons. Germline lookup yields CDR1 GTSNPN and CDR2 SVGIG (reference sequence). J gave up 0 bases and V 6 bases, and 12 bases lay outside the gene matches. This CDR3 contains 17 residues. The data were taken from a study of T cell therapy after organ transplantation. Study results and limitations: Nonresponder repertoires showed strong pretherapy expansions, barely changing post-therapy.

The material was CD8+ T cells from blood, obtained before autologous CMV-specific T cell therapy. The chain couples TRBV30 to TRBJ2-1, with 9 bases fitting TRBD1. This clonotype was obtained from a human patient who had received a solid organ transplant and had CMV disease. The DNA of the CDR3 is TGTGCCTGTACAATCTCCGGGACAGGGATCTCCTACAATGAGCAGTTCTTC. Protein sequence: CACTISGTGISYNEQFF. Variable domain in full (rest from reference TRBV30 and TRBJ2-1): SQTIHQWPATLVQPVGSPLSLECTVEGTSNPNLYWYRQAAGRGLQLLFYSVGIGQISSEVPQNLSASRPQDRQFILSSKKLLLSDSGFYLCACTISGTGISYNEQFFGPGTRLTVL.